A single T cell receptor (beta chain) is shown here with its context. Its specificity is not known. The data were obtained in a study of vaccination effects on CD4 cells after COVID-19. Produced via immunoSEQ multiplex PCR; TCRdb's table is partial and in-frame only. The sample includes tens of thousands of clones, approximately 74% seen only once; the top ten take 1.5% to 2%. Germline-derived CDR1 and CDR2 are SEHNR and FQNEAQ (reference sequence). The CDR3 covers 13 residues. V dropped 3 bases and J dropped 5 bases, with 7 bases sitting between them. The study, taken as a whole, reports: Only a single clone (1 of 255 vaccine-induced clones in healthy vaccinees) cross-reacted with common cold coronaviruses.

ViraFEST assay sequencing came after antigen-specific CD4+ T cells were expanded with viral peptide pools. Subsequent to a culture period of 10 to 11 days, CD4+ T cells were isolated. The sequence derives from a human donor who received a COVID-19 vaccine. V gene TRBV7-9 combines with J gene TRBJ1-4; D not certain. Specimen: CD4+ T cells from PBMCs cultured with HCoV-229E spike peptides, collected before COVID-19 vaccination. Here the CDR3 DNA reads TGTGCCAGCAGCTTTGCCGGGAATGAAAAACTGTTTTTT. Translating it yields CASSFAGNEKLFF.